These T cell receptor beta chains were read from a single sample in a study of cytomegalovirus exposure and HLA in healthy donors. Measured with immunoSEQ multiplex PCR; TCRdb has only the in-frame clones, and not every one. Among 95,000 to 150,000 clones listed, 80% were seen once. Sequenced material: PBMCs. The receptors derive from a female donor in good health and CMV-seropositive. CDR3s include the opening cysteine and the closing phenylalanine or tryptophan. D genes are given only for firm matches. Clone size is not always given. Where it is, it says once, few, many or a class for expanded clones.

j_gene: TRBJ1-5; d_gene: TRBD1; v_gene: TRBV6-6; abundance: few; CDR3aa: CASSLTGRNQPQHF; CDR3nt: TGTGCCAGCAGTCTGACAGGGCGAAATCAGCCCCAGCATTTT
j_gene: TRBJ1-5; d_gene: TRBD1; v_gene: TRBV2; abundance: few; CDR3aa: CASRPGTGGNQPQHF; CDR3nt: TGTGCCAGCAGGCCCGGGACAGGGGGGAATCAGCCCCAGCATTTT
j_gene: TRBJ2-2; d_gene: TRBD1; v_gene: TRBV19; abundance: few; CDR3aa: CASSIGQAPGELFF; CDR3nt: TGTGCCAGTAGTATCGGACAGGCACCCGGGGAGCTGTTTTTT
j_gene: TRBJ2-1; d_gene: TRBD2; v_gene: TRBV15; abundance: .; CDR3aa: CATSSLIAGGTEQFF; CDR3nt: TGTGCCACCAGCAGTTTGATAGCGGGGGGTACTGAGCAGTTCTTC
j_gene: TRBJ1-2; d_gene: .; v_gene: TRBV28; abundance: .; CDR3aa: CASSFGGYPYGYTF; CDR3nt: TGTGCCAGCAGTTTCGGGGGGTATCCCTATGGCTACACCTTC
j_gene: TRBJ1-1; d_gene: .; v_gene: TRBV7-2; abundance: .; CDR3aa: CASSTQVNTEAFF; CDR3nt: TGTGCCAGCAGCACACAGGTGAACACTGAAGCTTTCTTT
j_gene: TRBJ1-1; d_gene: .; v_gene: TRBV5-6; abundance: .; CDR3aa: CASSHRVLGTEAFF; CDR3nt: TGTGCCAGCAGCCACAGGGTTTTGGGCACTGAAGCTTTCTTT
j_gene: TRBJ1-1; d_gene: .; v_gene: TRBV10-3; abundance: few; CDR3aa: CAISGTPGMGAFF; CDR3nt: TGTGCCATCAGTGGCACACCAGGGATGGGAGCTTTCTTT
j_gene: TRBJ1-2; d_gene: .; v_gene: TRBV6-6; abundance: .; CDR3aa: CASSYRTGNYGYTF; CDR3nt: TGTGCCAGCAGTTACCGGACTGGTAACTATGGCTACACCTTC
j_gene: TRBJ1-2; d_gene: .; v_gene: TRBV14; abundance: .; CDR3aa: CASSQSTTNYGYTF; CDR3nt: TGTGCCAGCAGCCAATCCACGACAAACTATGGCTACACCTTC
j_gene: TRBJ2-5; d_gene: .; v_gene: TRBV6-5; abundance: .; CDR3aa: CASRPKGEQETQYF; CDR3nt: TGTGCCAGCAGGCCCAAGGGGGAGCAAGAGACCCAGTACTTC
j_gene: TRBJ1-2; d_gene: TRBD1; v_gene: TRBV29-1; abundance: .; CDR3aa: CSGLRDRGDGYTF; CDR3nt: TGCAGCGGCCTCCGGGACAGGGGGGATGGCTACACCTTC
j_gene: TRBJ1-5; d_gene: .; v_gene: TRBV27; abundance: few; CDR3aa: CASSFDRSNQPQHF; CDR3nt: TGTGCCAGCAGTTTCGACAGGAGCAATCAGCCCCAGCATTTT
j_gene: TRBJ2-7; d_gene: .; v_gene: TRBV11-1; abundance: .; CDR3aa: CASSLGRGSYEQYF; CDR3nt: TGTGCCAGCAGCTTGGGCAGGGGATCCTACGAGCAGTACTTC
j_gene: TRBJ2-3; d_gene: TRBD2; v_gene: TRBV9; abundance: once; CDR3aa: CASSVGGGGAGTQYF; CDR3nt: TGTGCCAGCAGCGTAGGGGGCGGGGGGGCCGGTACGCAGTATTTT
j_gene: TRBJ1-2; d_gene: TRBD1; v_gene: TRBV5-4; abundance: .; CDR3aa: CASSETGSFYGYTF; CDR3nt: TGTGCCAGCAGTGAGACAGGGTCCTTCTATGGCTACACCTTC
j_gene: TRBJ1-3; d_gene: TRBD1; v_gene: TRBV9; abundance: .; CDR3aa: CASSPRQGDGNTIYF; CDR3nt: TGTGCCAGCAGCCCTCGACAGGGTGACGGAAACACCATATATTTT
j_gene: TRBJ1-2; d_gene: .; v_gene: TRBV20-1; abundance: .; CDR3aa: CSARADYGYTF; CDR3nt: TGCAGTGCTAGAGCGGACTATGGCTACACCTTC
j_gene: TRBJ1-2; d_gene: TRBD1; v_gene: TRBV27; abundance: .; CDR3aa: CASSPPDRGSYGYTF; CDR3nt: TGTGCCAGCAGTCCACCGGACAGGGGTAGCTATGGCTACACCTTC
j_gene: TRBJ1-6; d_gene: .; v_gene: TRBV6-1; abundance: .; CDR3aa: CASSESTGINSPLHF; CDR3nt: TGTGCCAGCAGTGAGTCAACAGGTATCAATTCACCCCTCCACTTT
j_gene: TRBJ1-5; d_gene: .; v_gene: TRBV5-5; abundance: .; CDR3aa: CASSGGGGNQPQHF; CDR3nt: TGTGCCAGCAGCGGCGGGGGGGGGAATCAGCCCCAGCATTTT
j_gene: TRBJ2-2; d_gene: .; v_gene: TRBV4-3; abundance: few; CDR3aa: CASSQGLTATLLTGELFF; CDR3nt: TGCGCCAGCAGCCAAGGATTGACAGCAACACTACTCACCGGGGAGCTGTTTTTT
j_gene: TRBJ1-3; d_gene: .; v_gene: TRBV6-5; abundance: .; CDR3aa: CASSYSAVLTGNTIYF; CDR3nt: TGTGCCAGCAGTTACTCTGCGGTCCTCACTGGAAACACCATATATTTT
j_gene: TRBJ1-5; d_gene: TRBD1; v_gene: TRBV2; abundance: .; CDR3aa: CASTGQGGSNQPQHF; CDR3nt: TGTGCCAGCACTGGACAGGGTGGGAGCAATCAGCCCCAGCATTTT
j_gene: TRBJ2-1; d_gene: TRBD1; v_gene: TRBV19; abundance: once; CDR3aa: CASSKGASYNEQFF; CDR3nt: TGTGCCAGTAGCAAGGGGGCTTCCTACAATGAGCAGTTCTTC
j_gene: TRBJ1-4; d_gene: .; v_gene: TRBV5-4; abundance: .; CDR3aa: CASSLANGKLFF; CDR3nt: TGTGCCAGCAGCTTGGCCAACGGAAAACTGTTTTTT
j_gene: TRBJ1-5; d_gene: .; v_gene: TRBV29-1; abundance: .; CDR3aa: CSVEWEGAEPQHF; CDR3nt: TGCAGCGTTGAATGGGAGGGTGCAGAGCCCCAGCATTTT
j_gene: TRBJ2-3; d_gene: .; v_gene: TRBV6-1; abundance: .; CDR3aa: CASSDGITDTQYF; CDR3nt: TGTGCCAGCAGTGACGGGATTACAGATACGCAGTATTTT
j_gene: TRBJ1-1; d_gene: .; v_gene: TRBV29-1; abundance: .; CDR3aa: CSGEQGFLAFF; CDR3nt: TGCAGCGGGGAACAGGGCTTCCTAGCTTTCTTT
j_gene: TRBJ1-2; d_gene: .; v_gene: TRBV30; abundance: .; CDR3aa: CAWSPSEGLRYTF; CDR3nt: TGTGCCTGGAGTCCCAGTGAGGGTTTGAGATACACCTTC
j_gene: TRBJ1-1; d_gene: .; v_gene: TRBV28; abundance: .; CDR3aa: CASSFPRAEAFF; CDR3nt: TGTGCCAGCAGTTTCCCTAGAGCTGAAGCTTTCTTT
j_gene: TRBJ2-5; d_gene: TRBD1; v_gene: TRBV5-1; abundance: .; CDR3aa: CASSRSGQRETQYF; CDR3nt: TGCGCCAGCAGCCGGTCGGGACAGAGAGAGACCCAGTACTTC
j_gene: TRBJ2-3; d_gene: TRBD2; v_gene: TRBV5-1; abundance: .; CDR3aa: CASSVGTSGATDTQYF; CDR3nt: TGCGCCAGCAGCGTCGGGACTAGCGGGGCCACAGATACGCAGTATTTT
j_gene: TRBJ1-1; d_gene: .; v_gene: TRBV7-3; abundance: .; CDR3aa: CASSLMPRGNTEAFF; CDR3nt: TGTGCCAGCAGCTTAATGCCTAGGGGAAACACTGAAGCTTTCTTT
j_gene: TRBJ2-4; d_gene: TRBD2; v_gene: TRBV15; abundance: .; CDR3aa: CATTAGGAAKNIQYF; CDR3nt: TGTGCCACCACAGCGGGGGGGGCGGCCAAAAACATTCAGTACTTC
j_gene: TRBJ2-3; d_gene: TRBD2; v_gene: TRBV25-1; abundance: .; CDR3aa: CASSLHGASGANTDTQYF; CDR3nt: TGTGCCAGCAGTCTTCATGGGGCTAGCGGGGCGAACACAGATACGCAGTATTTT
j_gene: TRBJ2-2; d_gene: TRBD2; v_gene: TRBV4-2; abundance: .; CDR3aa: CASSQVRGLGSSTGELFF; CDR3nt: TGTGCCAGCAGCCAAGTGAGGGGACTAGGGAGCAGCACCGGGGAGCTGTTTTTT
j_gene: TRBJ2-7; d_gene: TRBD2; v_gene: TRBV30; abundance: .; CDR3aa: CAWGRGLAGVYEQYF; CDR3nt: TGTGCCTGGGGTAGGGGACTAGCGGGTGTTTACGAGCAGTACTTC
j_gene: TRBJ1-2; d_gene: TRBD1; v_gene: TRBV19; abundance: .; CDR3aa: CASSIRQGAVRGYTF; CDR3nt: TGTGCCAGTAGTATCCGACAGGGGGCCGTTAGGGGCTACACCTTC
j_gene: TRBJ1-2; d_gene: TRBD1; v_gene: TRBV7-6; abundance: .; CDR3aa: CASSSHVGDRSYSANYGYTF; CDR3nt: TGTGCCAGCAGCTCTCATGTTGGGGACAGGTCATACAGTGCTAACTATGGCTACACCTTC
j_gene: TRBJ2-1; d_gene: .; v_gene: TRBV4-3; abundance: .; CDR3aa: CASSPVAGIRGEQFF; CDR3nt: TGCGCCAGCAGCCCGGTCGCGGGGATTCGGGGTGAGCAGTTCTTC
j_gene: TRBJ2-3; d_gene: TRBD2; v_gene: TRBV9; abundance: .; CDR3aa: CASRAPGLVKDTQYF; CDR3nt: TGTGCCAGCAGGGCTCCGGGACTAGTCAAAGATACGCAGTATTTT
j_gene: TRBJ1-3; d_gene: .; v_gene: TRBV30; abundance: .; CDR3aa: CAWTLRRTGTTGNTIYF; CDR3nt: TGTGCCTGGACTCTTCGACGGACCGGGACAACCGGAAACACCATATATTTT
j_gene: TRBJ2-7; d_gene: .; v_gene: TRBV9; abundance: .; CDR3aa: CASSVGPAVSSYEQYF; CDR3nt: TGTGCCAGCAGCGTAGGGCCCGCCGTAAGCTCCTACGAGCAGTACTTC
j_gene: TRBJ2-7; d_gene: .; v_gene: TRBV7-9; abundance: .; CDR3aa: CASSSLPPGYEQYF; CDR3nt: TGTGCCAGCAGCTCTCTTCCGCCAGGTTACGAGCAGTACTTC
j_gene: TRBJ2-3; d_gene: .; v_gene: TRBV5-1; abundance: .; CDR3aa: CASSPRLESDTQYF; CDR3nt: TGCGCCAGCAGCCCCAGGTTGGAATCAGATACGCAGTATTTT
j_gene: TRBJ2-1; d_gene: TRBD2; v_gene: TRBV5-8; abundance: .; CDR3aa: CASSGGTSLSSYNEQFF; CDR3nt: TGTGCCAGCAGCGGGGGGACTAGCTTGAGCTCCTACAATGAGCAGTTCTTC
j_gene: TRBJ1-1; d_gene: TRBD1; v_gene: TRBV15; abundance: few; CDR3aa: CATSSKTGSIVTEAFF; CDR3nt: TGTGCCACCAGCAGCAAGACAGGGTCCATTGTAACTGAAGCTTTCTTT
j_gene: TRBJ1-5; d_gene: .; v_gene: TRBV2; abundance: .; CDR3aa: CASSANQPQHF; CDR3nt: TGTGCCAGCAGTGCTAATCAGCCCCAGCATTTT
j_gene: TRBJ2-5; d_gene: .; v_gene: TRBV5-1; abundance: .; CDR3aa: CASSSRTGGTQYF; CDR3nt: TGCGCCAGCAGCTCGAGGACCGGAGGGACCCAGTACTTC
j_gene: TRBJ1-6; d_gene: .; v_gene: TRBV9; abundance: .; CDR3aa: CASSDSAGVKSPLHF; CDR3nt: TGTGCCAGCAGCGACTCGGCAGGCGTTAAATCACCCCTCCACTTT
j_gene: TRBJ2-4; d_gene: TRBD1; v_gene: TRBV5-1; abundance: .; CDR3aa: CASSLDRGRWYF; CDR3nt: TGCGCCAGCAGCTTGGACAGGGGGCGGTGGTACTTC
j_gene: TRBJ1-2; d_gene: TRBD1; v_gene: TRBV7-2; abundance: .; CDR3aa: CASRKKRGLGPYGYTF; CDR3nt: TGTGCCAGCAGGAAGAAAAGGGGGCTTGGCCCCTATGGCTACACCTTC
j_gene: TRBJ2-7; d_gene: TRBD1; v_gene: TRBV5-1; abundance: .; CDR3aa: CASSFRGPSAQVTYEQYF; CDR3nt: TGCGCCAGCAGCTTCAGGGGGCCTAGCGCACAAGTTACCTACGAGCAGTACTTC
j_gene: TRBJ1-3; d_gene: TRBD1; v_gene: TRBV10-2; abundance: .; CDR3aa: CASSAGQGLGNTIYF; CDR3nt: TGCGCCAGCAGTGCGGGACAGGGCCTTGGAAACACCATATATTTT